This TCR beta chain is drawn from a study of CD8+ T cells in alopecia areata. Across the whole study: Treated patients were given 5 to 10 mg oral tofacitinib twice daily.

On this clone itself: Its specificity is unknown.

As for treatment: oral pan-JAK inhibitor, 5-10 mg twice daily. Sorted populations comprised CD4+ and CD8+ T cells obtained from PBMCs. CDR1 is LNHNV, CDR2 YYDKDF, per germline (reference sequence). The CDR3 extends over 13 amino acids. The V end lost 0 bases, the J end lost 6 bases, and 9 bases lay between the germline ends. Sequencing templates came from extracted RNA that was reverse transcribed into cDNA. Assay: immunoSEQ multiplex PCR; the TCRdb copy retains only in-frame clones and omits some. The data contain about 250,000 clones, about 60% of them singletons. General observations from the study: Among the top 100, expanded CD8+ clones, as well as scalp clonality, were significantly decreased by tofacitinib.

The sequenced sample was CD4+ T cells sorted from blood, obtained at approximately week 51, from a patient treated with tofacitinib. This chain connects TRBV15 to TRBJ2-7; unclear D gene. The sequence was collected from a human donor with alopecia areata. CDR3 DNA sequence: TGTGCCACCAGCAGAGATTTATCGGGCGAGCAGTACTTC. Translation gives CATSRDLSGEQYF.